Included here is one TCR beta chain sequence, with context. This could be a read error, since a much larger clone is one nucleotide away. The entry originates in a study of T cells in Graves' hyperthyroidism and ophthalmopathy. Per germline, CDR1 SGDLS and CDR2 YYNGEE. V gave up 4 bases and J gave up 7 bases, with 14 bases separating them. The CDR3 covers 13 residues. Researchers amplified the TCR beta CDR3 regions from RNA transcripts. During a first-round RT-PCR of the TCR CDR3, the HTBI primer set was used. TCRdb re-called the multiplex PCR reads with MiXCR, one entry per CDR3 protein. The table lists roughly 580,000 distinct CDR3 sequences, 46% of them singletons.

The receptor was isolated from a woman younger than 35 with Graves' hyperthyroidism. The chain carries TRBV9 and TRBJ1-2; D gene uncertain. The sequencing sample was made of peripheral blood or thyroid tissue (not recorded which). CDR3 nucleotides: TGTGCCAGCAGCCCAAACGTTGATCTTGGCTACACCTTC. Translated, it gives CASSPNVDLGYTF.